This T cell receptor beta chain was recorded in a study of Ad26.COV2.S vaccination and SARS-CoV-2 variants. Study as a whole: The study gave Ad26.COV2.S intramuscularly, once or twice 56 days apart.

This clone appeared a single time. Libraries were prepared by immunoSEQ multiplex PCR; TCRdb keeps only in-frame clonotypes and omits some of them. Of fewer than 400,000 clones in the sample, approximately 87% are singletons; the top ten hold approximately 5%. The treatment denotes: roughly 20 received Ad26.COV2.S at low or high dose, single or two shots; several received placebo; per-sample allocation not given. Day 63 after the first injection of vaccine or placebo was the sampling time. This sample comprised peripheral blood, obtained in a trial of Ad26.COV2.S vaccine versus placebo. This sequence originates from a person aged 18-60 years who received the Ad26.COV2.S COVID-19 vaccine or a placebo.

The CDR3 nucleotides read TGTGCCTGGAGGGAGACAGGGGGGCTTGAAGCTTTCTTT. It specifies CAWRETGGLEAFF. The genes are TRBV30 and TRBJ1-1; 9 bases fit TRBD1. Germline assignment: CDR1 GTSNPN and CDR2 SVGIG (reference sequence). The length of the CDR3 is 13 residues. V lost 3 bases and J lost 7; bases outside the gene matches: 6.